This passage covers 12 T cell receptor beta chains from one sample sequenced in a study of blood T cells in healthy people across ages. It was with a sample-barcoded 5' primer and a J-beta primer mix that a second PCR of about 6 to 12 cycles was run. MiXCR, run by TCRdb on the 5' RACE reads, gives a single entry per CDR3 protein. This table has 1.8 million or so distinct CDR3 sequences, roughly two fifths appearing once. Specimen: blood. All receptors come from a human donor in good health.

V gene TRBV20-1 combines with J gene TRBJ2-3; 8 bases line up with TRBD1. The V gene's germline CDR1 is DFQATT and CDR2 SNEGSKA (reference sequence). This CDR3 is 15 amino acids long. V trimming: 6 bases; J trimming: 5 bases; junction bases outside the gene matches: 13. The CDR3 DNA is TGCAGTGCCGTCTCCCCAGGGACAGGAGGAGATACGCAGTATTTT. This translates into CSAVSPGTGGDTQYF.

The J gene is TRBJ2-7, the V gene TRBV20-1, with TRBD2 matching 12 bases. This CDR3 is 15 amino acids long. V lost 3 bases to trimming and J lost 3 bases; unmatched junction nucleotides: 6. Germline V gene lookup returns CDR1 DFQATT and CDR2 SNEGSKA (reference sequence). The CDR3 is CSASEGLAGLYEQYF. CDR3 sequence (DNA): TGCAGTGCTAGTGAAGGACTAGCGGGGCTCTACGAGCAGTACTTC.

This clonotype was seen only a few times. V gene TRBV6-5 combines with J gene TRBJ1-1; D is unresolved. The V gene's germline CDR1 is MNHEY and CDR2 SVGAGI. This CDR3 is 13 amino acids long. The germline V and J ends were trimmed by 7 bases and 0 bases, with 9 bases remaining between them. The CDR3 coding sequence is TGTGCCAGCACACGGAGCTTGAACACTGAAGCTTTCTTT. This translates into CASTRSLNTEAFF.

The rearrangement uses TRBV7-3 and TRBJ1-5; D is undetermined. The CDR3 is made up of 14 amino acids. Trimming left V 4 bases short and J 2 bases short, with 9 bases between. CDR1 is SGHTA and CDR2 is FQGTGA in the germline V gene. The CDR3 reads CASSWRGGNQPQHF. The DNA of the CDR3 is TGTGCCAGCAGCTGGCGTGGTGGCAATCAGCCCCAGCATTTT.

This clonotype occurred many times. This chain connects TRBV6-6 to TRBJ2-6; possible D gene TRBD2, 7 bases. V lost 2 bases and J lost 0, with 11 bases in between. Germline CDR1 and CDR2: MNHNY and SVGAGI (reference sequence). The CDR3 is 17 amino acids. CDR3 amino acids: CASSYGGGGSGANVLTF. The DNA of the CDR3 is TGTGCCAGCAGTTACGGGGGGGGCGGCTCTGGGGCCAACGTCCTGACTTTC.

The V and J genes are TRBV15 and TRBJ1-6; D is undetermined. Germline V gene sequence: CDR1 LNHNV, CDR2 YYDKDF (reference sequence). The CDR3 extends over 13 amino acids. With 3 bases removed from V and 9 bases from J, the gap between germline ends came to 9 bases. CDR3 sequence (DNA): TGTGCCACCAGCAGGCCGAATGGTTCACCCCTCCACTTT. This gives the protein CATSRPNGSPLHF.

Here the CDR3 DNA reads TGTGCCAGCAGCTCACCAGAGGGGAACTATGGCTACACCTTC. It translates to CASSSPEGNYGYTF. The V gene is TRBV7-2, the J gene TRBJ1-2, with D tentatively TRBD1 (5 bases). The CDR3 spans 14 residues. Germline V gene sequence: CDR1 SGHTA, CDR2 FQGNSA. V dropped 4 bases and J dropped 2 bases, with 11 bases sitting between them.

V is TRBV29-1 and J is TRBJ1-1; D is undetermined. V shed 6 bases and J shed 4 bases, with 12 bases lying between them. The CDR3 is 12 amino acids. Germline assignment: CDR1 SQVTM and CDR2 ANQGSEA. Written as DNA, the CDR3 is TGCAGCGTACCCTTAGGAGGCACTGAAGCTTTCTTT. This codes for CSVPLGGTEAFF.

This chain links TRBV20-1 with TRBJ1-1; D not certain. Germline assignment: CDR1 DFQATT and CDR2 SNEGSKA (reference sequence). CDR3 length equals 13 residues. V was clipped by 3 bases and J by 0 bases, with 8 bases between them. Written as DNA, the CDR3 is TGCAGTGCTAGGTGGGTCATGAACACTGAAGCTTTCTTT. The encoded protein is CSARWVMNTEAFF.

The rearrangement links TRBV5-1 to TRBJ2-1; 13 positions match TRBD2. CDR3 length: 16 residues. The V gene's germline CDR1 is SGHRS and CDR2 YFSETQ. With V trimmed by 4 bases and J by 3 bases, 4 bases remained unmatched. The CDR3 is CASSTGLAGYYNEQFF. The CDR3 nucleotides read TGCGCCAGCAGCACGGGACTAGCGGGGTACTACAATGAGCAGTTCTTC.

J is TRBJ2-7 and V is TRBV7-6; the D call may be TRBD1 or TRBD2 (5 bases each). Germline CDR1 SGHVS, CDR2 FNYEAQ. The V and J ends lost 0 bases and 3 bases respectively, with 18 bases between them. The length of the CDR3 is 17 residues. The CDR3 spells CASSLAREGPGLYEQYF. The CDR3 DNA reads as TGTGCCAGCAGCTTAGCTAGAGAGGGGCCAGGGCTCTACGAGCAGTACTTC.

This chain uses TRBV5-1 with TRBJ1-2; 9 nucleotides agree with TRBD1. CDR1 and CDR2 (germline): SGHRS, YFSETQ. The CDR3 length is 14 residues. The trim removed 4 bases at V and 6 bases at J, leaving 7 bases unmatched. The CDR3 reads CASSGNGDRDGYTF. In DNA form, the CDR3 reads TGCGCCAGCAGCGGGAATGGGGACAGGGATGGCTACACCTTC.